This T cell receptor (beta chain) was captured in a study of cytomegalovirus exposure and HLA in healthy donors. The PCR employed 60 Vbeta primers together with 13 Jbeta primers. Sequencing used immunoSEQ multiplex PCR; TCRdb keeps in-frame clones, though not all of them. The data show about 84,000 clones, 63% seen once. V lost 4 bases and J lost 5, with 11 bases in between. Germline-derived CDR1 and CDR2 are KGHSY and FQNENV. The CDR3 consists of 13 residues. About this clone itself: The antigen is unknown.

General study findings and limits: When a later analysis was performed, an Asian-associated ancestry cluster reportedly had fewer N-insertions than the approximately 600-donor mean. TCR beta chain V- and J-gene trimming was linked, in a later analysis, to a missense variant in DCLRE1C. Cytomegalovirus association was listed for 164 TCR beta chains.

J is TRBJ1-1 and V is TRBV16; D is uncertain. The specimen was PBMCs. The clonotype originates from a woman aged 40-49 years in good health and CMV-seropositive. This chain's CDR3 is CASSPSRATEAFF. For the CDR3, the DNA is TGTGCCAGCAGCCCCAGTCGAGCGACTGAAGCTTTCTTT.